This TCR beta chain was sequenced in a study of beta chain features in type 1 diabetes. Study results and caveats: Shorter TCRB CDR3s, moderately but significantly so, marked every one of the four CD4+ subsets in Type 1 diabetes patients.

This clone turned up a few times. Its antigen is currently unknown. TCRB transcripts that were expressed got sequenced, as all of the isolated RNA had been reverse transcribed. The method was immunoSEQ multiplex PCR; TCRdb's version includes in-frame clones alone and lacks a portion of them. The table lists under 130,000 clones, roughly 28% of them singletons. Sorting based on CD45RO/CCR7/CD25/CD127/CD95/CD27 separated CD4+ naive, central memory, regulatory and stem cell-like memory cells. Deletions cut 5 bases from V and 13 bases from J, with 15 bases between. CDR1 is SEHNR and CDR2 is FQNEAQ in the germline V gene (reference sequence). The CDR3 is 13 residues long.

The sequencing sample was made of central memory CD4+ T cells from blood. The chain joins TRBV7-9 to TRBJ1-6; unclear D gene. This receptor was identified in a woman between 18 and 30 years old with type 1 diabetes. The CDR3: CASSAMTLGPLHF. The CDR3 nucleotides read TGTGCCAGCAGCGCCATGACCCTAGGTCCCCTCCACTTT.